The TCR beta chain under discussion was sequenced for a study of ipilimumab plus nivolumab after autologous stem cell transplantation. The overall study: The DLBCL group included primary refractory and relapsed cases.

Clones were sequenced by immunoSEQ multiplex PCR, and TCRdb holds only the in-frame ones, with some missing. Of 20,000 or so clones listed, roughly 74% are singletons. The CDR3 contains 12 residues. V was pared by 4 bases and J by 5 bases, with 10 bases between. The V gene's germline CDR1 is SGHNT and CDR2 YYREEE (reference sequence). Checkpoint therapy with ipilimumab 1 mg/kg began 14 to 28 days after transplant. V usage is TRBV5-4 and J usage is TRBJ2-7; the D gene is possibly TRBD2 (5 bases). This clonotype was sampled from a male donor with diffuse large B-cell lymphoma. Here the sequenced sample was PBMCs, taken in a trial of ipilimumab plus nivolumab as post-transplant consolidation. The CDR3 DNA sequence: TGTGCCAGCAGCCCGTACGGGGACGAGCAGTACTTC. Its translation is CASSPYGDEQYF.